The 13 T cell receptor beta chains in this list originate from one sample, sequenced in a study of T cell changes during pregnancy in multiple sclerosis. Method: immunoSEQ multiplex PCR; TCRdb's copy keeps in-frame clones and lacks some. The sample holds fewer than 70,000 clones, roughly 92% seen once. Sample: peripheral blood, taken in the second trimester of pregnancy. Source of these receptors: a female donor with multiple sclerosis, enrolled in a pregnancy study.

Details on this clone: Its ends do not fully match the called genes, so a read error is possible. J is TRBJ1-5 and V is TRBV13; a possible D gene is TRBD1 (5 bases). Germline V gene lookup returns CDR1 PRHDT and CDR2 FYEKMQ (reference sequence). This CDR3 has 16 residues. The CDR3 loop is CASSARTRGSHQPQHF. DNA for the CDR3: TGTGCCAGCAGCGCCCGGACAAGAGGTAGCCATCAGCCCCAGCATTTT.

The chain links TRBV7-9 to TRBJ2-6, with 8 bases that match TRBD1. Germline CDR1 is SEHNR and CDR2 is FQNEAQ (reference sequence). V shed 5 bases and J 1 base; nucleotides not matched to a gene: 13. The CDR3 is made up of 19 amino acids. CDR3 sequence (DNA): TGTGCCAGCAGCGAACCGGGTGCGGGACAGGTTTCTGGGGCCAACGTCCTGACTTTC. Its protein is CASSEPGAGQVSGANVLTF.

The CDR3 loop reads CASSPGQGNSGANVLTF. The CDR3 DNA is TGTGCCAGCTCACCTGGACAGGGGAACTCTGGGGCCAACGTCCTGACTTTC. The gene calls are TRBV18 and TRBJ2-6, with TRBD1 matching over 9 bases. This CDR3 contains 17 residues. In germline, CDR1 is KGHSH, CDR2 LQKENI. V lost 3 bases to trimming and J lost 0 bases; unmatched junction nucleotides: 3.

The chain joins TRBV7-3 to TRBJ1-1; D is perhaps TRBD1 (5 bases). This CDR3 region has 13 residues. V gave up 3 bases and J gave up 2 bases, with 7 bases separating them. CDR1 is SGHTA and CDR2 is FQGTGA in the germline V gene. Here the CDR3 reads CASSFDSNTEAFF. The CDR3, as DNA: TGTGCCAGCAGCTTCGACAGCAACACTGAAGCTTTCTTT.

CDR3 DNA: TGTGCCAGCAGCTCCGGACTTTCCCCAAATTCACCCCTCCACTTT. Translation: CASSSGLSPNSPLHF. V gene TRBV5-6 combines with J gene TRBJ1-6; D gene unclear. Germline V gene data show CDR1 as SGHDT and CDR2 as YYEEEE. This CDR3 is 15 amino acids long. Trimming removed 3 bases at V and 7 bases at J, with 14 bases between.

This clone occurred once. V usage is TRBV7-3 and J usage is TRBJ1-6; 9 positions match TRBD1. V lost 4 bases, J lost 9 bases, and 10 bases stayed unmatched. The CDR3 is 16 amino acids. CDR1 is SGHTA and CDR2 is FQGTGA in the germline V gene. The CDR3 here is CASSSPGTGTSSPLHF. The CDR3 region has the DNA TGTGCCAGCAGCTCACCCGGGACAGGGACTAGTTCACCCCTCCACTTT.

This clone was detected once. The J gene is TRBJ2-1, the V gene TRBV6-4, with D possibly matching TRBD2 (6 bases). The CDR3 loop spans 13 amino acids. Trimming pared 3 bases from V and 8 bases from J, leaving 11 bases between. Germline V gives CDR1 MRHNA, CDR2 SNTAGT. CDR3 region: CASSEGGIHEQFF. The CDR3 nucleotides are TGTGCCAGCAGTGAAGGCGGGATCCATGAGCAGTTCTTC.

CDR3 sequence: CASSPRTGGADLNTEAFF. The CDR3 DNA reads TGCGCCAGCAGCCCTCGGACAGGGGGCGCCGATCTGAACACTGAAGCTTTCTTT. The gene calls are TRBV4-1 and TRBJ1-1; 11 bases are a match to TRBD1. The V gene end was trimmed by 4 bases and the J gene end by 0 bases; junction bases not matched to a gene: 10. The germline V gene has CDR1 MGHRA and CDR2 YSYEKL. This CDR3 has 18 residues.

The chain recombines TRBV11-2 with TRBJ2-3; no clear D. The germline V and J ends were trimmed by 1 base and 2 bases, with 4 bases remaining between them. This CDR3 spans 13 amino acids. Germline V lookup: CDR1 SGHAT, CDR2 FQNNGV. CDR3 amino acids: CASSLASTDTQYF. CDR3 DNA sequence: TGTGCCAGCAGCTTAGCCTCCACAGATACGCAGTATTTT.

The J gene is TRBJ2-7, the V gene TRBV27, with TRBD2 matching over 7 bases. V shed 4 bases, J shed 2 bases, and the junction held 5 bases outside the gene matches. Germline values: CDR1 MNHEY, CDR2 SMNVEV (reference sequence). This CDR3 contains 14 residues. CDR3 nucleotide sequence: TGTGCCAGCAGTTCCGCGGGGGAGACCTACGAGCAGTACTTC. Protein sequence: CASSSAGETYEQYF.

The chain uses TRBV6-4 and TRBJ1-1; 9 bases are a match to TRBD1. The CDR3 contains 14 residues. CDR1 is MRHNA, CDR2 SNTAGT, per germline. J gave up 5 bases and V 6 bases, and 7 bases lay outside the gene matches. The CDR3 DNA follows: TGTGCCAGCAGACCAAGACAGGGGGTGACTGAAGCTTTCTTT. The encoded protein is CASRPRQGVTEAFF.

This chain joins TRBV6-1 and TRBJ1-5; D may be TRBD1 (6 bases). V lost 2 bases and J lost 6, with 11 bases in between. CDR3 size: 14 residues. Germline V gene data show CDR1 as MNHNS and CDR2 as SASEGT. Here the CDR3 reads CASSERGGGQPQHF. DNA for the CDR3: TGTGCCAGCAGTGAAAGGGGGGGCGGTCAGCCCCAGCATTTT.

The V gene is TRBV6-5, the J gene TRBJ2-7, with 7 bases matching TRBD2. Germline V lookup: CDR1 MNHEY, CDR2 SVGAGI. The J segment lost 0 bases and the V segment lost 2 bases, leaving 4 bases of the junction unmatched. The CDR3 consists of 15 residues. This chain's CDR3 is CASSYGAGASYEQYF. The CDR3 coding sequence is TGTGCCAGCAGTTACGGGGCGGGAGCCTCCTACGAGCAGTACTTC.